The present TCR beta chain was sequenced within a study of T cell repertoires in cytomegalovirus infection (dated by TCRdb to the late 2010s). General notes on the study: Because public TCR beta signatures pointed to carriage of CMV infection together with the matching HLA type, the HLA type of each donor mattered for the analysis. What the authors observed across the whole study: Carriers of CMV infection plus the relevant HLA type were discriminated by the cumulative frequency of public TCR beta family members in the study cohort and in an independent roughly 370-donor cohort. The ex vivo response was dominated by HLA-C-restricted CMV-specific TCR beta clonotypes, which also provided the single most frequent clonotype in two of eight donors.

The germline V gene (reference sequence) provides CDR1 DFQATT and CDR2 SNEGSKA. The junction shows trimming of 7 bases on V and 3 bases on J, plus 13 bases between the germline ends. The CDR3 holds 13 amino acids from the cysteine to the phenylalanine. The read is trimmed to its CDR3 DNA, 39 bases read in frame from base 1. Only a few counts were recorded for this clonotype. Its antigen has not been determined. No clone much larger than this one lies a single base away; base qualities are absent. The sequencer listed for this sample is Illumina HiSeq 1500. TCRdb took the public reads, trimmed them with fastp at Q25, ran MiXCR for clone calling and kept in-frame beta chains. Rows matching on CDR3 protein sequence are summarized as one entry with the most common DNA and genes. The sample records hundreds of thousands of distinct CDR3 sequences, roughly 36% of which are singletons. Under 3% of the sample comes from the top ten.

This TCR was sampled from a human donor in good health (CMV status not recorded). Some clones in this sample may be carry-over from other donors' samples. Source material: PBMCs. The V and J genes are TRBV20-1 and TRBJ1-5, with the D gene not clear enough to name. The DNA reads TGCAGTGTTTCCCCGGGGTCCAATCAGCCCCAGCATTTT. Its protein is CSVSPGSNQPQHF.